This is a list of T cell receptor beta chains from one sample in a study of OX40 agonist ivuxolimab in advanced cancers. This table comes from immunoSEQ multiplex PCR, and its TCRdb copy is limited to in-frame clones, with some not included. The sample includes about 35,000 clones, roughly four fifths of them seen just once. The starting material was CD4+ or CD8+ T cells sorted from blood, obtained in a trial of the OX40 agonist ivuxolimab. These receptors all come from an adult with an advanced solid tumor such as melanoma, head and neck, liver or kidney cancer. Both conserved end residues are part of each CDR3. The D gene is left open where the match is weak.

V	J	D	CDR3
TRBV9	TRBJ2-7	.	CASSVDGWNYEQYF
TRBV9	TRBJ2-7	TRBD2	CASSVTSGSYYEQYF
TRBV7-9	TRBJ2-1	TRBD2	CASSRLAGAPGYNEQFF
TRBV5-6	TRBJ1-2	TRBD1	CASSLGQGNGYTF
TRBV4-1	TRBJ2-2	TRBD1	CASSQGTGGAGAGELFF
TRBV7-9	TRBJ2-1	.	CASSPGRPGSHEQFF
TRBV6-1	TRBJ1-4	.	CASSVSAGEKLFF
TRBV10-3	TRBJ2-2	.	CAISESGSGELFF
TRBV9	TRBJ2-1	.	CASSGDGRSSYNEQFF
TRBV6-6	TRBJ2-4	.	CASSYSKQDRYF
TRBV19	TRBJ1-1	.	CATRTSGNTEAFF
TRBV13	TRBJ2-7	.	CASSPRRADYEQYF
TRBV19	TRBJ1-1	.	CASSSNSYTEAFF
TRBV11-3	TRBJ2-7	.	CASSLRSAGTPYEQYF
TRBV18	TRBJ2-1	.	CASSPPALDEQFF
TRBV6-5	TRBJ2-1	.	CASSRDISSYNEQFF
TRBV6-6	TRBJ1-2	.	CASSYGSGWDYGYTF
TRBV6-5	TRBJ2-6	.	CASCLSGANVLTF
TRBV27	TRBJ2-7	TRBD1	CASSLSAGTGAYEQYF
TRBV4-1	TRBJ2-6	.	CASSQGTVLTF
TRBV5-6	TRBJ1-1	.	CASSLRQNTEAFF
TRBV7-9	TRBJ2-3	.	CASSFGTGSTDTQYF
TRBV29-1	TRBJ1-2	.	CSVEKGGLSYGYTF
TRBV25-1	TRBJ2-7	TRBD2	CASLPIPLTSDAYEQYF
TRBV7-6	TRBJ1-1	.	CASSPFPQGEAFF
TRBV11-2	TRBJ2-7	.	CASSNKGSYEQYF
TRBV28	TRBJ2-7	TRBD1	CASKVQGAHSYEQYF
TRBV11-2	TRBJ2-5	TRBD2	CASSFELASGEETQYF
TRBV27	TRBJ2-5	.	CASSPAGSVVETQYF
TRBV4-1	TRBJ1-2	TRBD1	CASSQETGEGFGYTF
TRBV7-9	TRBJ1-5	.	CASSGESNQPQHF
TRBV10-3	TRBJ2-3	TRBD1	CAIRDRDTDTQYF
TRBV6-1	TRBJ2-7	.	CASSGSGPGDEQYF
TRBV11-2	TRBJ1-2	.	CASSLLAGDVYGYTF
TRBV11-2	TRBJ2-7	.	CASSPQDYEQYF
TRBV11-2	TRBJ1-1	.	CASSLQTVDVTEAFF
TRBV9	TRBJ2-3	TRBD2	CASSVVGGTDTQYF
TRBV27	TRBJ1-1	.	CASSLGIFGMNTEAFF
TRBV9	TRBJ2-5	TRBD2	CASSLPRVGTKDQETQYF
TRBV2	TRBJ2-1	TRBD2	CASLITSGVYNEQFF
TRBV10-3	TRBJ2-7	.	CATATETYEQYF
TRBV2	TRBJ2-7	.	CASSQPGYLREQYF
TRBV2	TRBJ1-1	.	CASSVGNVRRRRNTEAFF
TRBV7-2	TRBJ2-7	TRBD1	CASSHRTGAYEQYF
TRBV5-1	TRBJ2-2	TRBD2	CASSWRLAGYTGELFF
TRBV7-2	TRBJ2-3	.	CASSHPRGLGGTDTQYF
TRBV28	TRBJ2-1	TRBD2	CASRPSGGTYNEQFF
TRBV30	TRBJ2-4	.	CAALTETAKNIQYF
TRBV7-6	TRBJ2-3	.	CASSLNPTDTQYF
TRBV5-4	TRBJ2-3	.	CASSLMSQVRDTQYF
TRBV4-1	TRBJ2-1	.	CASSQSKLASYNEQFF
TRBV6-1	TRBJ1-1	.	CASSEVGYMNTEAFF
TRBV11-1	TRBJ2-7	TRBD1	CASSLRGQGYEQYF
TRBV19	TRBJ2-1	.	CATRWGAGEQFF
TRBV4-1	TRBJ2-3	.	CASSGGSTDTQYF
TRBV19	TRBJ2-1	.	CASSRERFNEQFF
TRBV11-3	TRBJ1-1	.	CASSLVGDTEAFF
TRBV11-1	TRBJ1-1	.	CASSLSGSTEAFF
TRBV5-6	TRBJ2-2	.	CASSFRQVAGELFF
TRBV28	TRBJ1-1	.	CASSLGQNTEAFF